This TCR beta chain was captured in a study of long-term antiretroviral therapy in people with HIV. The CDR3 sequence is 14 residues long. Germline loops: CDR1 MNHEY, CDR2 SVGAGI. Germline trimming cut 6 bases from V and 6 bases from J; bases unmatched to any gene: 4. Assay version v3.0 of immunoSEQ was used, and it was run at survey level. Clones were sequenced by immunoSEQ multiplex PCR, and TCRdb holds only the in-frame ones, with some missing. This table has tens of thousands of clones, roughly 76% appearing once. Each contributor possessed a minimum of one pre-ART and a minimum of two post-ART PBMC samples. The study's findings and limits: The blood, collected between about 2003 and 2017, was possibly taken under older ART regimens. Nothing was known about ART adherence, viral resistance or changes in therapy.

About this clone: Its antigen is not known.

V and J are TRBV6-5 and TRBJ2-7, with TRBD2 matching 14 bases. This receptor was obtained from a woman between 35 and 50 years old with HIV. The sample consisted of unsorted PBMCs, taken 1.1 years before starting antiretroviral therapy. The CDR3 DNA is TGTGCCAGCAGAGAGGGACTAGCGGGAGCCGAGCAGTACTTC. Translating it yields CASREGLAGAEQYF.